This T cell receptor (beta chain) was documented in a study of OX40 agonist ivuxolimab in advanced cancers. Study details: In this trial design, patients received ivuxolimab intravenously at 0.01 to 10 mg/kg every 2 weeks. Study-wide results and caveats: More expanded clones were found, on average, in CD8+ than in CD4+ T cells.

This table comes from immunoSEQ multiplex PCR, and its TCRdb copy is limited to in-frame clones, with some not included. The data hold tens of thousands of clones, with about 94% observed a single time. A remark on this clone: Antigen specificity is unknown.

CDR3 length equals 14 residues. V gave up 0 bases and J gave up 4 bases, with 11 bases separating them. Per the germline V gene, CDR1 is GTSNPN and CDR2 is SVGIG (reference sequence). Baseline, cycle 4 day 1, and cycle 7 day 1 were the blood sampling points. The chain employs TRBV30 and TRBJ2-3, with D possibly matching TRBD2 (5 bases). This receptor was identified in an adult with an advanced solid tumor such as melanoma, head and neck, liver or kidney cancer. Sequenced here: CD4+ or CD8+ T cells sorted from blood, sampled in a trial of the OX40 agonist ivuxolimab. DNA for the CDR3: TGTGCCTGGAGTGTACGAGACTATCCAGATACGCAGTATTTT. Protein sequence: CAWSVRDYPDTQYF.